The 31 T cell receptor beta chains below were found in one sample sequenced in a study of blood T cells in healthy people across ages. A sample-barcoded 5' primer and a J-beta primer mix were used in a second PCR of about 6 to 12 cycles. TCRdb re-called the 5' RACE reads through MiXCR, storing one row per CDR3 protein. The table lists around 1.1 million distinct CDR3 sequences, more than 30% of them singletons. The source material was blood. These receptors came from a man aged 18-30 years in good health.

The J gene is TRBJ1-4, the V gene TRBV6-5, with 7 bases aligning to TRBD1. V lost 1 base to trimming and J lost 8 bases; unmatched junction nucleotides: 7. This CDR3 has 15 amino acids. The germline CDR1 and CDR2 sequences are MNHEY and SVGAGI. The CDR3 reads CASSYFKGAWEKLFF. The CDR3 DNA reads TGTGCCAGCAGTTACTTTAAGGGGGCATGGGAAAAACTGTTTTTT.

The chain recombines TRBV6-2 or TRBV6-3 with TRBJ2-5; D gene ambiguous. V lost 4 bases, J lost 11 bases, and 14 bases lay in between. Germline V gene sequence: CDR1 MNHEY, CDR2 SVGEGT. The CDR3 extends over 12 amino acids. CDR3 nucleotide sequence: TGTGCCAGCAGTTGGAAAGGAAATGAGCAGTACTTC. This codes for CASSWKGNEQYF.

The chain links TRBV4-1 to TRBJ1-6; 10 bases align to TRBD1. Per the germline V gene, CDR1 is MGHRA and CDR2 is YSYEKL. The CDR3 runs 15 residues. J was trimmed by 7 bases and V by 3 bases; bases with no gene match: 3. CDR3 amino acids: CASSHPGQGNSPLHF. The DNA of the CDR3 is TGCGCCAGCAGCCATCCGGGACAGGGGAATTCACCCCTCCACTTT.

The chain couples TRBV4-3 to TRBJ2-5, with 8 bases fitting TRBD2. V lost 4 bases, J lost 4 bases, and 5 bases stayed unmatched. Germline assignment: CDR1 LGHNA and CDR2 YSLEER. This CDR3 spans 14 amino acids. CDR3 region: CASSPGLAAETQYF. Here the CDR3 DNA reads TGCGCCAGCAGCCCCGGACTAGCTGCAGAGACCCAGTACTTC.

The chain uses TRBV10-3 and TRBJ2-1; no definite D call. V shed 4 bases and J shed 1 base, with 11 bases lying between them. Germline CDR1 and CDR2: ENHRY and SYGVKD. CDR3 length: 15 amino acids. CDR3 DNA: TGTGCCATCAGTGGAACCGGAGTTTCCTACAATGAGCAGTTCTTC. This gives the protein CAISGTGVSYNEQFF.

The V and J genes are TRBV6-1 and TRBJ2-2; the D is unclear. The CDR3 totals 15 residues. The V end lost 3 bases, the J end lost 3 bases, and 11 bases lay between the germline ends. Germline CDR1 is MNHNS and CDR2 is SASEGT. The CDR3 bases are TGTGCCAGCAGTGATTGGCTATACGACACCGGGGAGCTGTTTTTT. Translating gives CASSDWLYDTGELFF.

The rearrangement links TRBV5-1 to TRBJ1-1; the match to TRBD1 covers 12 bases. The V segment lost 1 base and the J segment 4 bases; nucleotides outside the gene matches: 8. The CDR3 loop spans 17 amino acids. Per germline, CDR1 SGHRS and CDR2 YFSETQ. The CDR3 bases are TGCGCCAGCAGCTTGAAGTATTGGGACAGGGGGCCCACTGAAGCTTTCTTT. Its protein product is CASSLKYWDRGPTEAFF.

This sequence joins TRBV25-1 and TRBJ1-2; 8 bases agree with TRBD1. This CDR3 comprises 14 residues. The trim removed 10 bases at V and 2 bases at J, leaving 9 bases unmatched. Germline V lookup: CDR1 MGHDK, CDR2 SYGVNS. The CDR3 sequence is CATTPRGLNYGYTF. In nucleotides, the CDR3 is TGTGCCACAACCCCCAGGGGGCTCAACTATGGCTACACCTTC.

This clonotype occurred many times. The chain carries TRBV9 and TRBJ1-2, with D perhaps TRBD1 (5 bases). This CDR3 is 13 amino acids long. CDR1 is SGDLS and CDR2 is YYNGEE in the germline V gene. The V end lost 3 bases, the J end lost 3 bases, and 9 bases lay between the germline ends. The CDR3 reads CASSADTDYGYTF. The CDR3 region has the DNA TGTGCCAGCAGCGCGGACACCGACTATGGCTACACCTTC.

The chain recombines TRBV24-1 with TRBJ2-3; D gene uncertain. Germline assignment: CDR1 KGHDR and CDR2 SFDVKD. CDR3 length: 11 amino acids. V lost 9 bases, J lost 4 bases, and 7 bases lay in between. The CDR3, as DNA: TGTGCCACCCAGTCGGCAGATACGCAGTATTTT. This sequence encodes CATQSADTQYF.

The chain joins TRBV7-2 to TRBJ2-6; 9 nucleotides line up with TRBD2. This CDR3 comprises 18 residues. V shed 1 base and J 2 bases; nucleotides not matched to a gene: 6. Per germline, CDR1 SGHTA and CDR2 FQGNSA. The CDR3, as DNA: TGTGCCAGCAGCTTAGAAAGCGGGGGGTTTCCTGGGGCCAACGTCCTGACTTTC. Translating gives CASSLESGGFPGANVLTF. Full variable domain (outside the CDR3, taken from reference TRBV7-2 and TRBJ2-6): GAGVSQSPSNKVTEKGKDVELRCDPISGHTALYWYRQSLGQGLEFLIYFQGNSAPDKSGLPSDRFSAERTGGSVSTLTIQRTQQEDSAVYLCASSLESGGFPGANVLTFGAGSRLTVL.

This clonotype was recorded at least ten times. This sequence joins TRBV7-2 and TRBJ2-3; D unresolved. CDR1 is SGHTA and CDR2 is FQGNSA in the germline V gene. The CDR3 runs to 14 residues. Between the trimmed V and J ends, which lost 3 bases and 1 base, there was a span of 8 bases. CDR3 loop: CASSFGLRTDTQYF. CDR3 sequence (DNA): TGTGCCAGCAGCTTCGGGCTTCGCACAGATACGCAGTATTTT.

The chain employs TRBV7-9 and TRBJ2-1; TRBD2 matches at 7 bases. Trimming took 2 bases from V and 13 from J; bases not matched to a gene: 14. The CDR3 loop spans 15 amino acids. The germline CDR1 and CDR2 sequences are SEHNR and FQNEAQ (reference sequence). The chain's CDR3 is CASSLSLAGVETQFF. DNA for the CDR3: TGTGCCAGCAGCTTATCCCTTGCGGGGGTCGAGACCCAGTTCTTC.

This chain connects TRBV7-2 to TRBJ1-1; no firm D call. Germline values: CDR1 SGHTA, CDR2 FQGNSA. The CDR3 is 12 amino acids. Trimming left V 3 bases short and J 11 bases short, with 13 bases between. The CDR3 spells CASSFGLGEAFF. CDR3 bases: TGTGCCAGCAGCTTTGGTCTGGGTGAGGCTTTCTTT.

The chain couples TRBV9 to TRBJ1-4, with D perhaps matching TRBD1 (6 bases). Germline V gene data show CDR1 as SGDLS and CDR2 as YYNGEE. The CDR3 has 16 residues. Trimming took off 3 bases at V and 8 bases at J, with 20 bases between the two ends. The CDR3 region is CASSGGEGGRGEKLFF. The CDR3 DNA reads as TGTGCCAGCAGCGGCGGAGAGGGGGGGCGTGGAGAAAAACTGTTTTTT.

This clonotype was found many times. In nucleotides, the CDR3 is TGTGCCATCAGTGACCCACCTCTTGGGGTGGCCGATGAGCAGTTCTTC. Its protein product is CAISDPPLGVADEQFF. V usage is TRBV10-3 and J usage is TRBJ2-1; D unresolved. V lost 3 bases, J lost 8 bases, and 20 bases lay in between. CDR1 ENHRY and CDR2 SYGVKD come from the germline V gene. CDR3 length: 16 amino acids.

This clonotype was found many times. The chain carries TRBV20-1 and TRBJ1-2, with 9 bases lining up with TRBD1. Germline assignment: CDR1 DFQATT and CDR2 SNEGSKA (reference sequence). V lost 4 bases to trimming and J lost 5 bases; unmatched junction nucleotides: 8. The CDR3 has 14 amino acids. CDR3 sequence reads: CSATGTGIRYGYTF. In nucleotides, the CDR3 is TGCAGTGCTACCGGGACAGGGATAAGATATGGCTACACCTTC.

This chain uses TRBV12-3 or TRBV12-4 with TRBJ2-2; D call uncertain. CDR3 length equals 14 residues. Trimming took 4 bases from V and 2 from J, leaving 8 bases between them. Here the CDR3 reads CASSYNRNTGELFF. The DNA of the CDR3 is TGTGCCAGCAGTTATAACAGAAACACCGGGGAGCTGTTTTTT.

This rearrangement joins TRBV27 to TRBJ2-5; D might be TRBD1 or TRBD2, each matching 5 bases. CDR1 MNHEY and CDR2 SMNVEV come from the germline V gene (reference sequence). Trimming took off 2 bases at V and 11 bases at J, with 15 bases between the two ends. The CDR3 is 13 amino acids. In DNA form, the CDR3 reads TGTGCCAGCAGTTTAGGGCAGGGAGATGGGCAGTACTTC. Its translation is CASSLGQGDGQYF.

The sample holds a few counts of this clonotype. This sequence joins TRBV7-9 and TRBJ2-7; D is undetermined. V was shortened by 5 bases and J by 7 bases, with 12 bases between the two germline ends. The CDR3 is 12 amino acids. Germline lookup yields CDR1 SEHNR and CDR2 FQNEAQ (reference sequence). The CDR3 DNA is TGTGCCAGCAGCGTAGACCCCAATGAGCAGTACTTC. Translating gives CASSVDPNEQYF.

The gene calls are TRBV20-1 and TRBJ2-5, with D unresolved. Trimming stripped 0 bases from V and 3 bases from J, with 17 bases between. The CDR3 extends over 16 amino acids. Germline values: CDR1 DFQATT, CDR2 SNEGSKA (reference sequence). The CDR3 nucleotides read TGCAGTGCTAGAGATCTTTCCGTTGGGCGGAAAGAGACCCAGTACTTC. Amino acids: CSARDLSVGRKETQYF.

The CDR3 here is CASSKGAPNYGYTF. The CDR3 DNA reads as TGTGCCAGCAGCAAAGGGGCACCTAACTATGGCTACACCTTC. This chain links TRBV6-5 with TRBJ1-2; perhaps TRBD1 as D (5 bases). Germline CDR1 is MNHEY and CDR2 is SVGAGI. The CDR3 sequence is 14 residues long. The V and J ends lost 6 bases and 0 bases respectively, with 11 bases between them.

The chain recombines TRBV20-1 with TRBJ1-5; a possible D gene is TRBD1 (5 bases). Germline loops: CDR1 DFQATT, CDR2 SNEGSKA (reference sequence). V lost 1 base and J lost 6, with 16 bases in between. This CDR3 is 15 amino acids long. The CDR3 spells CSARGRQRSRQPQHF. The CDR3 DNA reads as TGCAGTGCTAGAGGTCGACAGAGATCACGTCAGCCCCAGCATTTT.

This clonotype was counted many times. V is TRBV7-8 and J is TRBJ1-1; D is unresolved. The CDR3 runs to 14 residues. Trimming left V 0 bases short and J 1 base short, with 6 bases between. Germline V lookup: CDR1 SGHVS, CDR2 FQNEAQ. CDR3 sequence reads: CASSLALPNTEAFF. CDR3 nucleotide sequence: TGTGCCAGCAGCTTAGCGCTGCCGAACACTGAAGCTTTCTTT.

The J gene is TRBJ2-5, the V gene TRBV3-1; D ambiguous. V lost 6 bases to trimming and J lost 1 base, with 12 bases between them. The CDR3 loop spans 14 amino acids. Per germline, CDR1 LGHDT and CDR2 YNNKEL (reference sequence). Written as DNA, the CDR3 is TGTGCCAGCAGGCAGGACCAGGCCCAAGAGACCCAGTACTTC. Its protein product is CASRQDQAQETQYF.

The rearrangement joins TRBV2 to TRBJ2-7; D gene ambiguous. TRBJ2-5 matches the DNA end more closely, so the J call is doubtful. CDR3 length: 13 residues. Germline assignment: CDR1 SNHLY and CDR2 FYNNEI. The CDR3 sequence is CASSEEARETQYF. In DNA, the CDR3 is TGTGCCAGCAGTGAAGAGGCGCGGGAGACCCAGTACTTC.

The chain carries TRBV27 and TRBJ2-5; no clear D gene. Germline CDR1 MNHEY, CDR2 SMNVEV (reference sequence). The V end lost 5 bases, the J end lost 1 base, and 8 bases lay between the germline ends. The CDR3 length is 13 residues. The CDR3 nucleotides are TGTGCCAGCAGTGGGGTAGTCCAAGAGACCCAGTACTTC. It codes for CASSGVVQETQYF.

This chain uses TRBV24-1 with TRBJ1-2; the D gene is possibly TRBD1 (6 bases). CDR1 and CDR2 (germline): KGHDR, SFDVKD. CDR3 length: 15 amino acids. V lost 3 bases and J 6 bases, leaving 16 bases between the germline ends. DNA for the CDR3: TGTGCCACCAGTGATGCCACTGGGACAAGAAATGGCTACACCTTC. Translation: CATSDATGTRNGYTF.

The V call is TRBV20-1, the J call TRBJ2-4; possibly TRBD1 or TRBD2 for D (5 bases each). The J call is in doubt because the DNA end fits TRBJ2-7 better. Per germline, CDR1 DFQATT and CDR2 SNEGSKA (reference sequence). This CDR3 has 14 residues. The CDR3 loop is CSARGRDGVYEQYF. The CDR3 region has the DNA TGCAGTGCTAGAGGCCGGGACGGGGTCTACGAGCAGTACTTC.

This clonotype was seen only a few times. V and J are TRBV2 and TRBJ2-3; TRBD1 is a possible D gene (5 bases). Trimming took 6 bases from V and 2 from J, leaving 6 bases between them. This CDR3 spans 12 amino acids. Germline loops: CDR1 SNHLY, CDR2 FYNNEI. The CDR3 bases are TGTGCCAGCAGGGACAACACAGATACGCAGTATTTT. Translation: CASRDNTDTQYF.

This clonotype has more than one count but fewer than ten. V is TRBV4-2 and J is TRBJ2-1, with D possibly being TRBD1 or TRBD2 (5 bases each). The CDR3 loop spans 20 amino acids. Germline CDR1 reads LGHNA; CDR2 reads YNFKEQ. V was trimmed by 0 bases and J by 1 base, leaving 22 bases between them. The CDR3 sequence is CASSQELPNLGTPSYNEQFF. The CDR3 region has the DNA TGTGCCAGCAGCCAAGAGCTCCCAAATCTTGGGACGCCTTCCTACAATGAGCAGTTCTTC.